This T cell receptor (beta chain) was profiled in a study of shared clonotypes between healthy human individuals (dated by TCRdb to about 2020). Concerning the study at large: The cohort included a few men and two women between 18 and 49 years of age. For each donor, CD4 naive and CD4 memory were each run on three plates, CD8 naive on two plates, and CD8 memory on one plate. Blood TCR repertoires of a handful of healthy adults were deeply sequenced to estimate repertoire size and the extent of clonotype sharing between individuals. To increase sequencing depth and limit assay-specific biases, different laboratories used diverse techniques to prepare libraries and sequence TCR repertoires. Per donor, leukapheresis produced somewhere between about 0.8 and 9 billion PBMCs. Overall results and qualifications from the work: Naive subsets generally had larger estimated clonotype richness than memory subsets did. Because the study included a small number of donors, the genetic and exposure-history diversity represented was limited. Pairwise subsampling led to the expectation that sequencing depth would affect the degree of clonotype sharing among donors. Sharing across a few donors was observed for roughly 5% of naive CD4, over 3% of naive CD8, roughly 2.3% of memory CD4, and around 0.42% of memory CD8 clonotypes. Even with the large sequencing depth, rarefaction of the sorted-subset datasets indicated that sequencing was incomplete. Clonotypes shared by all four sorted-subset donors showed higher generation probabilities than non-shared clonotypes. Sampling was restricted to blood, and TCR repertoires in tissue are likely to differ from TCR repertoires in blood.

A remark on this clone: Its specific antigen is unknown. Per-nucleotide qualities are absent, and no much larger clonotype sits a single base away.

Healthy HIV-negative adults with no recently reported acute infections or vaccinations were included as donors. Only Caucasian adults living in Nashville, Tennessee, USA were represented among the donors. Magnetic negative selection was used to enrich CD4+ T cells, after which naive cells were positively selected on CD45RA and the negative fraction became the memory subset. Blood was collected by leukapheresis, and PBMCs were isolated by Ficoll-Histopaque density gradient centrifugation and then cryopreserved in liquid nitrogen vapor phase. Purity and quantity of every magnetically sorted T cell population were checked by analytical flow cytometry. Genomic DNA was isolated from each sorted fraction and quantified by UV absorbance on a Nanodrop 2000c. Using the deep immunoSEQ assay, multiplex PCR amplified TCR CDR3 regions from genomic DNA. Extracted genomic DNA from each cell subset was distributed evenly across all wells of several immunoSEQ 96-well plates, and each plate was treated as a replicate. For sorted subsets, approximately 200 ng of genomic DNA, equivalent to 25,000 to 35,000 T cell genomes, went into each replicate PCR. The purified libraries were quantified using a Qubit 3.0 fluorometer, sized with a Bioanalyzer 2100, and then quantified again using the KAPA Library Quantification kit. A separate single-read 150-cycle Illumina NextSeq 550 flow cell was used to sequence each immunoSEQ 96-well plate. In the source study's methods: The immunoSEQ output contained only junctional sequences without quality scores, so filtering could not match that applied to full-length reads. Sequences were annotated with PyIR, a Python wrapper for IgBLAST v1.9, and V/J genes and CDR3 were assigned using IMGT germline references. Any read was removed if the V/J assignment was weak (E-value above 1e-6), the CDR3 was missing, or the read contained stop codons, out-of-frame junctions, or ambiguous translated residues. V3J clonotypes were defined as sequences sharing the same inferred V gene, J gene, and CDR3 amino acid sequence. To compute the percentage overlap between repertoires, the number of shared unique clonotypes was divided by the size of the smaller repertoire. RTK rarefaction, the Chao1 estimator, and Recon v2.1 estimates of unobserved clonotypes were used to assess repertoire richness. For all TCRbeta clonotypes obtained by the gDNA method from a few donors, generation probabilities were computed with OLGA. Imported from immuneACCESS, the table was reduced by TCRdb to in-frame sequences with V and J called. These copies leave out some clones; in studies compared against another copy, an unresolved V gene accounts for under half, and the cause of the remainder is not known. The D gene and trimming were derived from the DNA, and the V and J assignments and clone size from that table. Here the sample has about 2 million clones; 85% to 95% occur a single time. The ten most abundant clones make up 0.13% of the sample.

From the cysteine through the phenylalanine, the CDR3 covers 15 amino acids. Only the CDR3 region is kept as DNA, spanning 45 bases read in frame from base 1. CDR1 and CDR2 are read off the germline V gene as MGHDK and SYGVNS. V lost 4 bases and J lost 7 bases, and the count of bases not matched to a germline gene is 6. The sequence derives from a man between 18 and 29 years old in good health. Recombination connected TRBV25-1 to TRBJ1-4, with 10 bases matching TRBD1. Sequenced input: naive CD4+ T cells sorted from blood. The label giving this sample's cell subset or site can be read as: CD45RA+ positively selected. The DNA sequence reads TGTGCCAGCAGTGTCTCGGGACAGGGGTTTGAAAAACTGTTTTTT. The translation is CASSVSGQGFEKLFF. The CDR3, completed at both ends by the reference TRBV25-1 and TRBJ1-4 genes, gives the full variable domain EADIYQTPRYLVIGTGKKITLECSQTMGHDKMYWYQQDPGMELHLIHYSYGVNSTEKGDLSSESTVSRIRTEHFPLTLESARPSHTSQYLCASSVSGQGFEKLFFGSGTQLSVL.